One and the same sample provided the 25 T cell receptor beta chains below, sequenced in a study of cytomegalovirus exposure and HLA in healthy donors. PCR amplification relied on 60 Vbeta primers (plus 13 Jbeta primers). Generated by immunoSEQ multiplex PCR, the TCRdb table keeps only in-frame clones and is missing some. The sample lists roughly 140,000 clones, almost 80% occurring once. Sequenced material: PBMCs. The receptors were gathered from a woman in her thirties in good health and CMV-seronegative.

The J gene is TRBJ2-5, the V gene TRBV6-5; 10 positions match TRBD1. Germline lookup yields CDR1 MNHEY and CDR2 SVGAGI. Unmatched junction bases numbered 1, after V lost 2 bases and J lost 1 base. The CDR3 consists of 15 residues. This CDR3 reads CASSYRTGGQETQYF. The CDR3 DNA is TGTGCCAGCAGTTACCGGACAGGGGGCCAAGAGACCCAGTACTTC.

The chain uses TRBV5-6 and TRBJ2-5; 7 bases map to TRBD1. This CDR3 spans 15 amino acids. V gave up 5 bases and J gave up 0 bases; unmatched junction bases: 7. Germline CDR1 reads SGHDT; CDR2 reads YYEEEE. The CDR3 DNA reads TGTGCCAGCAGATATCTAGGACAGGACCAAGAGACCCAGTACTTC. It is translated as CASRYLGQDQETQYF.

The J gene is TRBJ1-2, the V gene TRBV5-6, with a weak D call TRBD1 (6 bases). The germline gives CDR1 SGHDT, CDR2 YYEEEE. The CDR3 contains 15 residues. The ends were cut back, 0 bases at V and 4 bases at J, with 13 bases in the middle. In DNA, the CDR3 is TGTGCCAGCAGCTTGGTAGGGGGAGCAACCTATGGCTACACCTTC. Translated: CASSLVGGATYGYTF.

This chain connects TRBV7-9 to TRBJ2-1; 11 bases match TRBD2. Germline V CDR1 and CDR2: SEHNR, FQNEAQ (reference sequence). The CDR3 is 14 amino acids. The V and J ends lost 11 bases and 6 bases, in that order; junction bases with no gene match: 9. The CDR3 DNA follows: TGTGCCGGGGGTCGGACTAGCGGGTCCAATGAGCAGTTCTTC. Amino acids: CAGGRTSGSNEQFF. Full variable domain (rest looked up from reference TRBV7-9 and TRBJ2-1): DTGVSQNPRHKITKRGQNVTFRCDPISEHNRLYWYRQTLGQGPEFLTYFQNEAQLEKSRLLSDRFSAERPKGSFSTLEIQRTEQGDSAMYLCAGGRTSGSNEQFFGPGTRLTVL.

In its sample, this clone was seen once. The genes are TRBV27 and TRBJ2-5; 8 nucleotides match TRBD2. Germline CDR1 and CDR2: MNHEY and SMNVEV (reference sequence). V shed 5 bases, J shed 2 bases, and the junction held 7 bases outside the gene matches. CDR3 length equals 15 residues. CDR3 nucleotide sequence: TGTGCCAGCAGTCCCGGGGTAGCGGGGCAAGAGACCCAGTACTTC. It yields the protein CASSPGVAGQETQYF.

This clone was seen a single time. The chain has TRBV7-6 and TRBJ2-3, with 11 bases lining up with TRBD2. Germline V lookup: CDR1 SGHVS, CDR2 FNYEAQ. V shed 5 bases and J 3 bases; nucleotides not matched to a gene: 7. The CDR3 contains 16 residues. The CDR3 DNA follows: TGTGCCAGCAGCCCTACTAGCGGGGGCTCGACAGATACGCAGTATTTT. Its translation is CASSPTSGGSTDTQYF.

The chain combines TRBV6-5 with TRBJ1-6, with a possible D match to TRBD1 (5 bases). CDR3 length equals 16 residues. Germline-derived CDR1 and CDR2 are MNHEY and SVGAGI. V was clipped by 0 bases and J by 8 bases, with 14 bases between them. For the CDR3, the DNA is TGTGCCAGCAGTTACTCGACCCAGGGTACTGATTCACCCCTCCACTTT. Its translation is CASSYSTQGTDSPLHF.

In its sample, this clone was seen once. The chain joins TRBV19 to TRBJ2-1; 8 positions match TRBD2. The CDR3 totals 15 residues. V shed 3 bases and J 3 bases; nucleotides not matched to a gene: 4. Germline CDR1 is LNHDA and CDR2 is SQIVND (reference sequence). CDR3 coding DNA: TGTGCCAGTAGTATGTGGGCGGGGGGCTACAATGAGCAGTTCTTC. It yields the protein CASSMWAGGYNEQFF.

The rearrangement joins TRBV29-1 to TRBJ2-2; weak D call: TRBD1 (6 bases). In germline, CDR1 is SQVTM, CDR2 ANQGSEA. CDR3 length equals 14 residues. Trimming removed 7 bases from V and 0 bases from J, with 12 bases in between. DNA of the CDR3: TGCAGCGCCCGACAGGCCCCGAACACCGGGGAGCTGTTTTTT. Residues: CSARQAPNTGELFF.

V is TRBV27 and J is TRBJ2-7; 8 nucleotides agree with TRBD1. There are 16 residues in the CDR3. Looked up from germline, CDR1 is MNHEY and CDR2 is SMNVEV (reference sequence). The V segment lost 4 bases and the J segment 2 bases; nucleotides outside the gene matches: 10. The CDR3 loop reads CASSWADRGLPYEQYF. CDR3 DNA: TGTGCCAGCAGTTGGGCAGACAGGGGCCTCCCCTACGAGCAGTACTTC.

The V gene is TRBV21-1, the J gene TRBJ2-7; the D segment call TRBD1 is taken from the table without a DNA check. TRBV21-1 is listed as a pseudogene. This CDR3 is built from 10 residues. CDR3 region: CASVQTGVYF. CDR3 coding DNA: TGTGCCAGCGTCCAGACAGGGGTGTACTTC.

CDR3 protein: CASSRTSGGTGELFF. CDR3 in DNA: TGTGCCAGCAGCAGGACTAGCGGGGGGACCGGGGAGCTGTTTTTT. V is TRBV5-4 and J is TRBJ2-2; 14 nucleotides align to TRBD2. The V gene's germline CDR1 is SGHNT and CDR2 YYREEE (reference sequence). The CDR3 length is 15 residues. Trimming removed 4 bases from V and 5 bases from J; junction bases left unmatched: 1.

The chain carries TRBV28 and TRBJ1-2; 7 bases map to TRBD1. CDR3 length: 15 amino acids. The germline V gene encodes CDR1 MDHEN and CDR2 SYDVKM. The J segment lost 0 bases and the V segment lost 3 bases, leaving 4 bases of the junction unmatched. The CDR3 DNA reads TGTGCCAGCAGTTTGCCCAGGGGGACTAACTATGGCTACACCTTC. This sequence encodes CASSLPRGTNYGYTF.

The chain couples TRBV6-6 to TRBJ2-1; tentative D call: TRBD1 (6 bases). The V and J ends lost 3 bases and 0 bases respectively, with 12 bases between them. Germline CDR1 reads MNHNY; CDR2 reads SVGAGI (reference sequence). This CDR3 spans 16 amino acids. This chain's CDR3 is CASSYLADSSYNEQFF. In DNA form, the CDR3 reads TGTGCCAGCAGTTATCTGGCGGACAGCTCCTACAATGAGCAGTTCTTC.

This sequence joins TRBV25-1 and TRBJ2-3; weak D call: TRBD2 (6 bases). In germline, CDR1 is MGHDK, CDR2 SYGVNS. With 8 bases removed from V and 1 base from J, the gap between germline ends came to 10 bases. The CDR3 extends over 13 amino acids. This CDR3 is CASRRDGTDTQYF. In nucleotides, the CDR3 is TGTGCCAGCCGGCGGGACGGCACAGATACGCAGTATTTT.

The V and J genes are TRBV6-1 and TRBJ2-3; 11 positions match TRBD2. This CDR3 spans 17 amino acids. In germline, CDR1 is MNHNS, CDR2 SASEGT. Unmatched junction bases numbered 9, after V lost 2 bases and J lost 5 bases. CDR3 sequence reads: CASSELQASGGRDTQYF. CDR3 DNA: TGTGCCAGCAGTGAACTTCAGGCTAGCGGGGGGCGAGATACGCAGTATTTT.

This CDR3 reads CASSYRVGETQYF. The CDR3 region has the DNA TGTGCCAGCAGTTACAGGGTTGGGGAGACCCAGTACTTC. The genes are TRBV6-4 and TRBJ2-5; TRBD1 might be the D (6 bases). The V gene's germline CDR1 is MRHNA and CDR2 SNTAGT. V was trimmed by 5 bases and J by 5 bases, leaving 12 bases between them. The CDR3 contains 13 residues.

This clone was seen once. The chain links TRBV5-1 to TRBJ2-4, with D perhaps TRBD2 (6 bases). This CDR3 has 17 residues. Germline assignment: CDR1 SGHRS and CDR2 YFSETQ. Trimming took off 4 bases at V and 6 bases at J, with 23 bases between the two ends. The CDR3 bases are TGCGCCAGCAGCATCGCGGGACGGACGGTTGGAGGAAACATTCAGTACTTC. Protein product: CASSIAGRTVGGNIQYF.

The chain employs TRBV5-1 and TRBJ1-2, with 7 nucleotides matching TRBD1. CDR1 is SGHRS and CDR2 is YFSETQ in the germline V gene. The CDR3 has 15 residues. With 0 bases clipped from V and 5 bases from J, the junction kept 7 bases outside the gene matches. CDR3 in DNA: TGCGCCAGCAGCTTGGACGGACAGGCCGTTTATGGCTACACCTTC. Protein sequence: CASSLDGQAVYGYTF.

DNA of the CDR3: TGTGCCAGCAGCTTTACGGGGTACACCGGGGAGCTGTTTTTT. This sequence encodes CASSFTGYTGELFF. The chain joins TRBV5-6 to TRBJ2-2, with D perhaps matching TRBD2 (5 bases). V lost 2 bases, J lost 3 bases, and 8 bases lay in between. The CDR3 is made up of 14 amino acids. Germline CDR1 is SGHDT and CDR2 is YYEEEE.

V and J are TRBV4-3 and TRBJ2-7, with 10 bases matching TRBD1. Germline V lookup: CDR1 LGHNA, CDR2 YSLEER. The length of the CDR3 is 15 residues. The ends lost 1 base at V and 7 bases at J; junction bases unmatched: 7. CDR3 in DNA: TGCGCCAGCAGCCAAGGGCCGGGACAGGGGTTTGAGCAGTACTTC. Amino acids: CASSQGPGQGFEQYF.

The chain recombines TRBV6-1 with TRBJ2-3; TRBD2 matches at 8 bases. The length of the CDR3 is 14 residues. After removal of 4 bases from V and 5 bases from J, the junction contained 5 bases not matched to a gene. Germline V gene lookup returns CDR1 MNHNS and CDR2 SASEGT. CDR3 bases: TGTGCCAGCAGTGCCGGGGGGGGCAGAGATACGCAGTATTTT. Its protein product is CASSAGGGRDTQYF.

The rearrangement joins TRBV19 to TRBJ1-1; possibly TRBD1 for D (5 bases). This CDR3 region has 12 residues. V gave up 7 bases and J gave up 3 bases, with 9 bases separating them. From germline, CDR1 is LNHDA and CDR2 SQIVND (reference sequence). In nucleotides, the CDR3 is TGTGCCAGTAAGGACACCCACACTGAAGCTTTCTTT. Its protein product is CASKDTHTEAFF.

Only one count was recorded for this clone. The chain couples TRBV5-6 to TRBJ2-1; D unresolved. Germline V gene sequence: CDR1 SGHDT, CDR2 YYEEEE. The CDR3 totals 15 residues. The germline V and J ends were trimmed by 4 bases and 1 base, with 12 bases remaining between them. CDR3 sequence: CASSSRLVSYNEQFF. The CDR3 nucleotides are TGTGCCAGCAGCAGTAGACTGGTATCCTACAATGAGCAGTTCTTC.

The chain joins TRBV5-1 to TRBJ1-3; D ambiguous. This CDR3 contains 14 residues. Germline V gives CDR1 SGHRS, CDR2 YFSETQ. Between the trimmed V and J ends, which lost 4 bases and 3 bases, there was a span of 11 bases. The CDR3 sequence is CASSPSSRGNTIYF. In DNA, the CDR3 is TGCGCCAGCAGCCCCTCCTCGCGTGGAAACACCATATATTTT.